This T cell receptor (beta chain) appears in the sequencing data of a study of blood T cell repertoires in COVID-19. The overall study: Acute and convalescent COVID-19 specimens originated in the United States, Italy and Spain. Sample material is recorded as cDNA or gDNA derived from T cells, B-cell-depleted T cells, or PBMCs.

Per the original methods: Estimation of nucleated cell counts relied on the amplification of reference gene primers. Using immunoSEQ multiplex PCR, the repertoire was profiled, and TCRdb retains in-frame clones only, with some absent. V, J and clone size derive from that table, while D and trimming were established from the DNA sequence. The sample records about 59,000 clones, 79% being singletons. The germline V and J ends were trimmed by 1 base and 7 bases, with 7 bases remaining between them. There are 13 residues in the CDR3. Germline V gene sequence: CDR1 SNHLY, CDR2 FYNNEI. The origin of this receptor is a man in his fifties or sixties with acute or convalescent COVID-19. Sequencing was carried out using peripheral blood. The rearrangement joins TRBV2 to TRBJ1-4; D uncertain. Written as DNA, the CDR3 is TGTGCCAGCAGTGAAGGGCTAGGTGAAAAACTGTTTTTT. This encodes CASSEGLGEKLFF.